The sequence of this T cell receptor (beta chain) was determined in a study of Tregs in tolerant kidney transplant recipients. Data came from immunoSEQ multiplex PCR; TCRdb stores just in-frame clones and leaves some out. This table holds under 100,000 clones, around nine tenths found once. CDR3 length equals 13 residues. Trimming cost V 2 bases and J 2 bases, with 7 bases left between them. Per germline, CDR1 WSHSY and CDR2 SAAADI. The source material was CD8+ T cells from blood. The clonotype originates from a human donor in good health. V is TRBV10-2 and J is TRBJ2-7; D gene ambiguous. The CDR3 protein is CASSEDGPYEQYF. The CDR3 coding sequence is TGCGCCAGCAGTGAGGACGGACCCTACGAGCAGTACTTC.